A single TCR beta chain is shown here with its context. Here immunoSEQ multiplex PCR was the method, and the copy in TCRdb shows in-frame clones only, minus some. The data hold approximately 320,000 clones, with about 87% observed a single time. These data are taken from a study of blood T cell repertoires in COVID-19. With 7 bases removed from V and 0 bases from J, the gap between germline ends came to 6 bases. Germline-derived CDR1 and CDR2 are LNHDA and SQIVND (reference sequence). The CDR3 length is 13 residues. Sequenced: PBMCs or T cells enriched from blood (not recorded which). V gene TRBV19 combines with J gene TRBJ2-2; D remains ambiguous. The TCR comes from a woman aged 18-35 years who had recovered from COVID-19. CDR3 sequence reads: CASKPANTGELFF. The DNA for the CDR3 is TGTGCCAGTAAACCAGCGAACACCGGGGAGCTGTTTTTT.